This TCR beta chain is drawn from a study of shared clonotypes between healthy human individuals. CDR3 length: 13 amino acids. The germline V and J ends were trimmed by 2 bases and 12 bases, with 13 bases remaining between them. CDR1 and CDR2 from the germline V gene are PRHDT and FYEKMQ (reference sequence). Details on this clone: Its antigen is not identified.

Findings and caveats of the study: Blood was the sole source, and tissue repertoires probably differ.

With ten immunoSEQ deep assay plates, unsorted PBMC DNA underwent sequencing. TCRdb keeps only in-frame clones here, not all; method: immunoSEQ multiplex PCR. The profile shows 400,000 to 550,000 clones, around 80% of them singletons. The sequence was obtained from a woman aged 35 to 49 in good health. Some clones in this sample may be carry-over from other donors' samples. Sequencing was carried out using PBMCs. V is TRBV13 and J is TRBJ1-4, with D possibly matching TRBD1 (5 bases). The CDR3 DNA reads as TGTGCCAGCAGCTTACAGGGTACCCAGGAACTGTTTTTT. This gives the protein CASSLQGTQELFF.